This TCR beta chain was sequenced during a study of T cells in Graves' hyperthyroidism and ophthalmopathy. Study observations and caveats: Blood samples included most of the expanded thyroid clonotypes exceeding 0.001.

Trimming took 4 bases from V and 4 from J, leaving 13 bases between them. The germline gives CDR1 LNHDA, CDR2 SQIVND (reference sequence). The CDR3 consists of 14 residues. Reasons for excluding patients were uncontrolled infection, other autoimmune disease, pregnancy or lactation. This clonotype was recorded at least ten times. Its specificity is unknown. The investigators amplified TCR beta CDR3 regions from RNA transcripts. The HTBI primer set drove a first-round RT-PCR of the TCR CDR3. In TCRdb, the multiplex PCR reads were re-called with MiXCR into one record per CDR3 protein. The data show more than 40,000 distinct CDR3 sequences, approximately 50% seen once.

Sequencing was performed on peripheral blood or thyroid tissue (not recorded which). The chain combines TRBV19 with TRBJ2-5, with D unresolved. This receptor was identified in a woman in her fifties or sixties with Graves' hyperthyroidism. The CDR3 reads CASSSGRSPETQYF. The CDR3 nucleotides are TGTGCCAGTAGTAGCGGCCGCTCCCCAGAGACCCAGTACTTC.